Listed below are T cell receptor beta chains from one sample, sequenced in a study of blood T cell repertoires in COVID-19. TCRdb keeps only in-frame clones here, not all; method: immunoSEQ multiplex PCR. The sample consists of some 260,000 clones, about nine tenths of them appearing once. The sample comprised PBMCs or T cells enriched from blood (not recorded which). All receptors derive from a woman aged 25-40 years with acute COVID-19. The CDR3 runs from the conserved cysteine through the conserved F or W. D genes are given only for firm matches. Rows give clone size only sometimes, using once, few, many, or a class for an expanded clone.

v_gene	abundance	d_gene	j_gene	CDR3aa	CDR3nt
TRBV5-1	-	-	TRBJ1-1	CASTQDPLNEAFF	TGCGCCTCCACGCAGGATCCGCTGAATGAAGCTTTCTTT
TRBV19	-	-	TRBJ1-5	CASSTGWVRDISNQPQHF	TGTGCCAGTAGTACTGGATGGGTGAGGGATATTAGCAATCAGCCCCAGCATTTT
TRBV7-8	-	-	TRBJ2-7	CASIPKGASSYEQYF	TGTGCCAGCATCCCTAAAGGGGCCAGCTCCTACGAGCAGTACTTC
TRBV13	-	TRBD2	TRBJ2-7	CASSLVTGGSMEQYF	TGTGCCAGCAGCTTAGTAACGGGAGGGAGTATGGAGCAGTACTTC
TRBV19	-	-	TRBJ1-1	CATQSPDTRMVNTEAFF	TGTGCCACCCAATCCCCGGACACCCGGATGGTGAACACTGAAGCTTTCTTT
TRBV18	-	-	TRBJ1-3	CASSPLQRTGSNTIYF	TGTGCCAGCTCACCCCTCCAAAGGACGGGATCAAACACCATATATTTT
TRBV5-1	-	-	TRBJ2-1	CASSLYGDNEQFF	TGCGCCAGCAGCTTGTATGGAGACAATGAGCAGTTCTTC
TRBV19	-	TRBD1	TRBJ1-2	CASSVSGTGLGYGYTF	TGTGCCAGTAGTGTCTCCGGGACAGGGTTGGGCTATGGCTACACCTTC
TRBV19	-	TRBD2	TRBJ2-2	CASSLAGAYTGELFF	TGTGCCAGTAGCTTAGCGGGGGCTTACACCGGGGAGCTGTTTTTT
TRBV3-1/TRBV3-2	-	-	TRBJ1-3	CASSPFNTGTSGNTIYF	TGTGCCAGCAGCCCCTTTAACACAGGCACCTCTGGAAACACCATATATTTT
TRBV6-5	-	-	TRBJ2-2	CASSYGRGGTGELFF	TGTGCCAGCAGTTACGGGAGAGGGGGTACCGGGGAGCTGTTTTTT
TRBV13	-	TRBD1	TRBJ1-2	CASRVTGVYGYTF	TGTGCCAGCAGGGTAACAGGGGTCTATGGCTACACCTTC
TRBV5-1	-	TRBD1	TRBJ2-1	CASSYRQGTNEQFF	TGCGCCAGCAGCTACAGACAGGGTACCAATGAGCAGTTCTTC
TRBV2	-	-	TRBJ2-5	CASIKTDQETQYF	TGTGCCAGCATTAAGACAGATCAAGAGACCCAGTACTTC
TRBV6-2/TRBV6-3	-	-	TRBJ1-5	CASSFGDRNQPQHF	TGTGCCAGCAGTTTCGGAGACCGTAATCAGCCCCAGCATTTT
TRBV2	-	-	TRBJ2-7	CASRYEQEQYF	TGTGCCAGCAGATACGAACAGGAGCAGTACTTC
TRBV2	-	TRBD2	TRBJ2-1	CATRLRTSGNEQFF	TGTGCCACCCGCTTAAGGACTAGCGGGAATGAGCAGTTCTTC
TRBV5-1	-	-	TRBJ1-2	CASSWTATNYGYTF	TGCGCCAGCAGCTGGACAGCCACTAACTATGGCTACACCTTC
TRBV18	once	-	TRBJ1-5	CASSPLRSDQPQHF	TGTGCCAGCTCACCATTACGCTCAGATCAGCCCCAGCATTTT
TRBV6-5	-	-	TRBJ1-2	CASRQGYGYTF	TGTGCCAGCAGACAGGGCTATGGCTACACCTTC
TRBV28	-	-	TRBJ1-2	CASGNYGYTF	TGTGCCAGCGGCAACTATGGCTACACCTTC
TRBV3-1/TRBV3-2	once	-	TRBJ1-3	CASSQAEVNTIYF	TGTGCCAGCAGCCAAGCAGAGGTCAACACCATATATTTT
TRBV27	-	-	TRBJ1-1	CASRQVNTEAFF	TGTGCCAGCAGACAGGTGAACACTGAAGCTTTCTTT
TRBV19	-	TRBD1	TRBJ1-2	CASSFQIDRDDYGYTF	TGTGCCAGTAGTTTCCAAATCGACAGGGATGACTATGGCTACACCTTC
TRBV5-1	-	TRBD2	TRBJ2-2	CASSLRGPQLAGAAGELFF	TGCGCCAGCAGCTTGAGGGGGCCCCAACTAGCGGGAGCGGCCGGGGAGCTGTTTTTT
TRBV4-3	-	TRBD1	TRBJ2-7	CASSPDRGAYEQYF	TGCGCCAGCAGCCCAGACAGGGGGGCCTACGAGCAGTACTTC
TRBV9	-	-	TRBJ2-7	CASSVGSRPDYEQYF	TGTGCCAGCAGCGTAGGTAGCCGGCCCGACTACGAGCAGTACTTC
TRBV10-2	-	TRBD2	TRBJ2-2	CASSEVSGLNTGELFF	TGCGCCAGCAGTGAGGTTAGCGGGTTAAACACCGGGGAGCTGTTTTTT